Detailed here is one T cell receptor beta chain. The data were obtained in a study of blood T cell repertoires in COVID-19. Overall study context: Sites in the United States, Italy and Spain provided acute and convalescent COVID-19 samples.

Assay: immunoSEQ multiplex PCR; the TCRdb copy retains only in-frame clones and omits some. The sample lists about 270,000 clones, approximately 92% occurring once. Trimming cost V 2 bases and J 6 bases; bases outside gene matches: 5. This CDR3 is 14 amino acids long. Germline loops: CDR1 SNHLY, CDR2 FYNNEI. Input material: PBMCs or T cells enriched from blood (not recorded which). The TCR originated in a woman in her late teens or twenties who had recovered from COVID-19. V is TRBV2 and J is TRBJ1-2; 8 bases match TRBD1. The CDR3 nucleotides read TGTGCCAGCAGTGAAATAATGGGACAGGATGGCTACACCTTC. It yields the protein CASSEIMGQDGYTF.